This T cell receptor beta chain was sequenced during a study of CD8 T cells in Susac syndrome. Study-level findings and limits: Four to six Susac-specific public clones appeared in CD8+ TEMRA repertoires, and fewer than 20 in total CD8+ repertoires.

There are 13 residues in the CDR3. V lost 4 bases to trimming and J lost 5 bases, with 11 bases between them. The germline V gene encodes CDR1 MNHEY and CDR2 SVGAGI. The RNA, about 0.5 to 1 ug, was put through reverse transcription using random hexamers. Amplification of TCR beta CDR3 spanned 54 Vbeta and 13 Jbeta via immunoSEQ multiplex PCR. TCRdb analysed the immunoSEQ multiplex PCR reads with MiXCR anew, one entry per CDR3 protein. Seen here are 100,000 to 150,000 distinct CDR3 sequences, around 95% observed once, and the top ten hold approximately 0.2%. In regard to this clonotype: Its antigen is not known.

CD8+ and CD4+ T cells taken from blood had their TCR beta sequenced. The J gene is TRBJ2-5, the V gene TRBV6-5; D is unclear. Sequenced material: CD8+ T cells from PBMCs. The TCR comes from a human donor with Susac syndrome. CDR3 residues: CASSSASLETQYF. DNA for the CDR3: TGTGCCAGCAGTTCCGCAAGCCTGGAGACCCAGTACTTC.